Each of the 19 T cell receptor beta chains below was sequenced from the same sample in a study of cytotoxic CD8 clonotypes in ibrutinib-treated CLL. The repertoire was sequenced with immunoSEQ multiplex PCR; TCRdb's copy has only in-frame clones and lacks some. The sample contains some 200,000 clones, 60% to 80% of which appear only once. The sequenced sample was PBMCs, obtained after 12 months of ibrutinib treatment. The receptor set was obtained from a human donor with chronic lymphocytic leukemia.

V and J are TRBV6-5 and TRBJ2-7; D might be TRBD1 (8 bases). Trimming took off 6 bases at V and 3 bases at J, with 18 bases between the two ends. The CDR3 extends over 15 amino acids. Germline CDR1 is MNHEY and CDR2 is SVGAGI. CDR3 bases: TGTGCCAGCAGATCACAGGGGGGGCGTAGCTACGAGCAGTACTTC. Amino acid sequence: CASRSQGGRSYEQYF.

The rearrangement uses TRBV5-1 and TRBJ1-2; D not certain. V was shortened by 4 bases and J by 1 base, with 5 bases between the two germline ends. This CDR3 spans 12 amino acids. The germline V gene has CDR1 SGHRS and CDR2 YFSETQ. CDR3 in amino acids: CASSTHNYGYTF. DNA of the CDR3: TGCGCCAGCAGCACCCATAACTATGGCTACACCTTC.

Notes on this clone: The junction shows a germline mismatch at one end, possibly a read error. The chain couples TRBV20-1 to TRBJ2-1; 8 bases agree with TRBD2. From germline, CDR1 is DFQATT and CDR2 SNEGSKA (reference sequence). The CDR3 is 11 residues long. The CDR3 nucleotides are TGCAGTGCTAGCGGGGGGGATCCTGAGATCTTC. It yields the protein CSASGGDPEIF.

The J gene is TRBJ1-2, the V gene TRBV5-6, with 7 bases fitting TRBD1. Per germline, CDR1 SGHDT and CDR2 YYEEEE. CDR3 length equals 16 residues. The J segment lost 4 bases and the V segment lost 4 bases, leaving 13 bases of the junction unmatched. The CDR3 protein is CASSPPRRGRFYGYTF. The CDR3 DNA sequence: TGTGCCAGCAGCCCCCCGCGGAGGGGGCGTTTCTATGGCTACACCTTC.

This clone came up a few times. The chain employs TRBV30 and TRBJ1-1; no firm D call. Trimming took off 3 bases at V and 0 bases at J, with 8 bases between the two ends. The V gene's germline CDR1 is GTSNPN and CDR2 SVGIG (reference sequence). The CDR3 contains 13 residues. The CDR3 loop is CAWRDGMNTEAFF. The CDR3 nucleotides are TGTGCCTGGAGGGACGGCATGAACACTGAAGCTTTCTTT.

This clone was found once. V and J are TRBV7-3 and TRBJ2-3; 7 bases agree with TRBD2. There are 16 residues in the CDR3. V lost 4 bases and J lost 2; bases outside the gene matches: 9. Germline-derived CDR1 and CDR2 are SGHTA and FQGTGA. CDR3 residues: CASSSTAGETTDTQYF. CDR3 sequence (DNA): TGTGCCAGCAGCTCCACGGCGGGGGAAACCACAGATACGCAGTATTTT.

This clone was counted once. The V gene is TRBV27, the J gene TRBJ2-6; either TRBD1 or TRBD2 may supply D (5 bases each). V was clipped by 4 bases and J by 4 bases, with 17 bases between them. Germline CDR1 reads MNHEY; CDR2 reads SMNVEV (reference sequence). There are 17 residues in the CDR3. The CDR3 spells CASSSGTGASGANVLTF. The CDR3, as DNA: TGTGCCAGCAGTTCTGGGACGGGCGCGTCCGGGGCCAACGTCCTGACTTTC.

J is TRBJ2-1 and V is TRBV30, with no clear D. Germline V CDR1 and CDR2: GTSNPN, SVGIG (reference sequence). This CDR3 contains 12 residues. V shed 2 bases and J shed 2 bases, with 4 bases lying between them. The CDR3, as DNA: TGTGCCTGGAGTAGGCCCTACAATGAGCAGTTCTTC. Translating gives CAWSRPYNEQFF.

This clone showed up just once. The genes are TRBV29-1 and TRBJ1-4; D possibly corresponds to TRBD1 (5 bases). Trimming pared 4 bases from V and 4 bases from J, leaving 10 bases between. Per germline, CDR1 SQVTM and CDR2 ANQGSEA. The length of the CDR3 is 13 residues. The CDR3 region is CSVGRAGNEKLFF. CDR3 coding DNA: TGCAGCGTTGGCAGGGCTGGTAATGAAAAACTGTTTTTT.

The chain links TRBV27 to TRBJ1-2; D possibly corresponds to TRBD1 (5 bases). V was pared by 1 base and J by 4 bases, with 10 bases between. This CDR3 contains 14 residues. CDR1 and CDR2 (germline): MNHEY, SMNVEV (reference sequence). The CDR3 is CASSLFPGSYGYTF. The CDR3 coding sequence is TGTGCCAGCAGTTTATTTCCAGGGTCCTATGGCTACACCTTC.

This sequence joins TRBV28 and TRBJ2-5; tentatively, D is TRBD1 or TRBD2 (5 bases each). This CDR3 has 15 amino acids. CDR1 is MDHEN, CDR2 SYDVKM, per germline. V shed 3 bases and J shed 4 bases, with 15 bases lying between them. CDR3 DNA: TGTGCCAGCAGTTTTGGGGGAGTAAACGGAGAGACCCAGTACTTC. It encodes CASSFGGVNGETQYF.

As DNA, the CDR3 is TGCAGCGTTAGTTCGAACACTGAAGCTTTCTTT. Its translation is CSVSSNTEAFF. The J gene is TRBJ1-1, the V gene TRBV29-1; no definite D call. This CDR3 is 11 amino acids long. In germline, CDR1 is SQVTM, CDR2 ANQGSEA. V was shortened by 5 bases and J by 1 base, with 5 bases between the two germline ends.

The chain recombines TRBV5-1 with TRBJ1-6; D perhaps matches TRBD1 (6 bases). The CDR3 sequence is 15 residues long. V lost 3 bases, J lost 9 bases, and 16 bases lay in between. The germline gives CDR1 SGHRS, CDR2 YFSETQ. CDR3 in DNA: TGCGCCAGCAGCTCACTACAGGGTGGTGCTTCACCCCTCCACTTT. It encodes CASSSLQGGASPLHF.

This clone showed up just once. CDR3 nucleotide sequence: TGTGCCAGCAGCTCCGGACAGGGGAACACTGAAGCTTTCTTT. Protein sequence: CASSSGQGNTEAFF. The chain couples TRBV7-3 to TRBJ1-1; 8 bases agree with TRBD1. CDR1 is SGHTA and CDR2 is FQGTGA in the germline V gene. Trimming at V came to 4 bases and at J to 1 base, leaving 2 bases not matched to a gene. This CDR3 is built from 14 residues.

The CDR3 protein is CASSLMASNYGYTF. CDR3 bases: TGTGCCAGCAGTTTAATGGCTTCCAACTATGGCTACACCTTC. J is TRBJ1-2 and V is TRBV27, with no clear D. V lost 2 bases and J lost 2, with 9 bases in between. Germline V gives CDR1 MNHEY, CDR2 SMNVEV (reference sequence). This CDR3 has 14 residues.

Only a few counts were recorded for this clone. The chain uses TRBV6-1 and TRBJ1-5; D not resolved. V lost 2 bases to trimming and J lost 10 bases, with 6 bases between them. From germline, CDR1 is MNHNS and CDR2 SASEGT. This CDR3 has 11 amino acids. The CDR3 sequence is CASSEFRPQHF. The CDR3 DNA reads TGTGCCAGCAGTGAATTCCGTCCCCAGCATTTT.

This sequence joins TRBV19 and TRBJ2-5; possible D gene TRBD1, 5 bases. Germline V lookup: CDR1 LNHDA, CDR2 SQIVND (reference sequence). This CDR3 spans 13 amino acids. V gave up 10 bases and J gave up 5 bases, with 17 bases separating them. CDR3 bases: TGTGCCACTCTAGATTGGGGCTTGGAGACCCAGTACTTC. This codes for CATLDWGLETQYF.

This chain joins TRBV5-4 and TRBJ1-2, with D uncertain. V was shortened by 4 bases and J by 6 bases, with 16 bases between the two germline ends. Germline V CDR1 and CDR2: SGHNT, YYREEE (reference sequence). The CDR3 has 14 residues. The CDR3: CASSQTGRTDGYTF. CDR3 in DNA: TGTGCCAGCAGCCAAACCGGCAGGACGGATGGCTACACCTTC.

This clone was picked up a small number of times. The gene calls are TRBV28 and TRBJ2-7, with no clear D. The CDR3 has 14 amino acids. Trimming pared 5 bases from V and 1 base from J, leaving 12 bases between. Germline CDR1 reads MDHEN; CDR2 reads SYDVKM. CDR3 in amino acids: CASSQLGISYEQYF. The DNA for the CDR3 is TGTGCCAGCAGTCAGCTAGGTATATCCTACGAGCAGTACTTC.